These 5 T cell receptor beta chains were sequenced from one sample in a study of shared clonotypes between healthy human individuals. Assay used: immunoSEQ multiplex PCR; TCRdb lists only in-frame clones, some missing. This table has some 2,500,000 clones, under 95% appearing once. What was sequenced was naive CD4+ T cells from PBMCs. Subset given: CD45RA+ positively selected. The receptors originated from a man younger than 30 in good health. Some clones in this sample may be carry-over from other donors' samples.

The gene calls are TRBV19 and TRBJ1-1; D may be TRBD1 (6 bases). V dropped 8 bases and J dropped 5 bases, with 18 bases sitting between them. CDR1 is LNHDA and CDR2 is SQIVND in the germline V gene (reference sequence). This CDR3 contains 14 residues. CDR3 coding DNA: TGTGCCAGTGCGAATTACAGGGAAGGGACTGAAGCTTTCTTT. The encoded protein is CASANYREGTEAFF.

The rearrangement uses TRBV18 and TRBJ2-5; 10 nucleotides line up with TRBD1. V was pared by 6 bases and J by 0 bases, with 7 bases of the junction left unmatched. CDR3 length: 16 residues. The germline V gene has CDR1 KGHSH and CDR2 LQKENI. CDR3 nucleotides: TGTGCCAGCTCCCCGACAGGGGGCCTGTACCAAGAGACCCAGTACTTC. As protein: CASSPTGGLYQETQYF.

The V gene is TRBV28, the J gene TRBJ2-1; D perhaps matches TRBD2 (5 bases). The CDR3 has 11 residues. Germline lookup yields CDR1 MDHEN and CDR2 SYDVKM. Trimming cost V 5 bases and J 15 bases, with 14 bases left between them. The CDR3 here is CASSATSISFF. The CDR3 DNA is TGTGCCAGCAGTGCTACTAGTATTTCGTTCTTC.

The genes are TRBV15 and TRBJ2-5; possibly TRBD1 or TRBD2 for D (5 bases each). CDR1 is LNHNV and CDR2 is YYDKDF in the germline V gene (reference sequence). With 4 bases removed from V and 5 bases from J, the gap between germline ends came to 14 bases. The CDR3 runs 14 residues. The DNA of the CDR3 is TGTGCCACCAGCATGGGACGGACGTGGGAGACCCAGTACTTC. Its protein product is CATSMGRTWETQYF.

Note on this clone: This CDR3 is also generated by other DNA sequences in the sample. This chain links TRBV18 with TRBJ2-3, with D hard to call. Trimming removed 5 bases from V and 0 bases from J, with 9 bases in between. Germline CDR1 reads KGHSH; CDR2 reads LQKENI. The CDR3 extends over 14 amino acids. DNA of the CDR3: TGTGCCAGCTCATGGGTTACTAGCACAGATACGCAGTATTTT. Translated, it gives CASSWVTSTDTQYF.